The present entry profiles one T cell receptor beta chain with its context. The antigen is not known. The data were taken from a study of cytomegalovirus exposure and HLA in healthy donors. Study-level points and caveats: Earlier analysis yielded a pattern in which most TCR beta V segments were productive about 87% or about 30% of the time. As a later analysis showed, a missense DCLRE1C variant was linked to trimming of TCR beta V- and J-genes. TRBV6-2, TRBV6-3 and other indistinguishable V segments were excluded.

Researchers ran the PCR with 60 Vbeta and 13 Jbeta primers. Generated by immunoSEQ multiplex PCR, the TCRdb table keeps only in-frame clones and is missing some. The sample records approximately 200,000 clones, approximately 87% being singletons. The ends were cut back, 0 bases at V and 0 bases at J, with 11 bases in the middle. This CDR3 comprises 16 residues. In germline, CDR1 is MGHRA, CDR2 YSYEKL. V usage is TRBV4-1 and J usage is TRBJ2-5; maybe TRBD1 (5 bases). This sequence was found in a human donor in good health. Specimen: PBMCs. In DNA, the CDR3 is TGCGCCAGCAGCCAAGAGTCAGGGTGGAACCAAGAGACCCAGTACTTC. Residues: CASSQESGWNQETQYF.